This T cell receptor beta chain comes out of a study of T cell responses to AZD1222 COVID-19 vaccine (dated by TCRdb to about 2021). Notes on the research overall: Because spike-specific TCR depth and breadth did not differ between the two schedules, AZD1222 recipients who got a second dose at roughly 4 weeks were pooled with those who got a second dose at roughly 12 weeks. A total of more than 230 trial participants underwent TCR sequencing, of whom 207 received two doses of AZD1222 and about 25 received two doses of the MenACWY control vaccine. Trial participants were enrolled by age into subgroups of 18-55, 56-69 and 70-plus years, and around 150, 28 and 57 TCR-sequenced participants, respectively, were included in these subgroups. Study-level results and caveats: After two AZD1222 doses, both the breadth and the depth of spike-specific TCRs were significantly higher than at day 0 and than in MenACWY recipients. Because no samples from the day 14 peak response were available, repertoires could be characterized only after the peak T cell response. The vaccine-associated CD4 TCRs covered the entire spike protein, and the dominant responses fell in regions 160-218 and 743-854. Reportedly, almost half of the unique spike-specific TCRs recognized epitopes lying outside the regions that are mutated in the B.1.351 and B.1.1.7 variants. Participants were mostly white British, with more females than males. The authors suggested clonal diversity may have been underestimated. Conclusions about previously exposed vaccinees were limited because only six AZD1222 recipients were SARS-CoV-2 seropositive at baseline. The 56-69-year group was small, and its depth increase did not reach significance, likely because of low power.

The CDR3 regions of human TCRbeta chains were analyzed by immunosequencing. On the authors' methods: TCRs in the repertoires were matched against a reference library of SARS-CoV-2-specific TCRs that had been generated with the MIRA antigen-specificity platform. Breadth meant the fraction of unique TCRs that were SARS-CoV-2-associated, whereas depth meant the fraction of total T cells that were SARS-CoV-2-associated. Using the MIRA data, every spike-specific TCR was mapped to the spike region that the TCR reacted to and assigned to either a CD4 or a CD8 class. Log10-transformed breadth and depth values were compared by one-way ANOVA with Sidak's multiple comparisons tests. Held by TCRdb, this immuneACCESS table contains in-frame sequences only and omits some clones. Under half of the omission traces to an unresolved V gene where checked; the cause of the rest is unknown. For V, J and clone size, that table is used; D and trimming come from the DNA. This sample comprises fewer than 120,000 clones, nearly 90% of them detected only once. The ten largest clonotypes hold about 3.3% of the sample.

Ends trimmed: V by 5 bases, J by 2 bases; bases unmatched to a gene: 19. Reading the germline V gene gives CDR1 SGHTA and CDR2 FQGTGA. From cysteine to phenylalanine, the CDR3 is 19 amino acids long. Only CDR3 DNA is held: 57 bases, read in frame from base 1. The sample's time point label, in plain terms: baseline before first vaccination. Vaccinee samples were obtained from the UK trials COV001 and COV002, which included a single-blind randomized controlled phase 2/3 trial of AZD1222 (ChAdOx1 nCoV-19) in healthy adults. For TCRbeta chain sequencing, PBMC samples from trial participants were taken at day 0 and at day 28 after the second dose. Remarks on this clone: What this receptor recognizes is not known. No much larger clone exists at a distance of one base, and base qualities are not known.

This chain is built from TRBV7-3 and TRBJ2-7, and 9 bases in between align with TRBD1. The material sequenced was peripheral blood, taken on day 0 of AZD1222 vaccination. The receptor was isolated from an adult in good health. The bases read TGTGCCAGCAGCGACAGAGGATTTACCGGGACAGGGTTACCCTACGAGCAGTACTTC. This sequence encodes CASSDRGFTGTGLPYEQYF.